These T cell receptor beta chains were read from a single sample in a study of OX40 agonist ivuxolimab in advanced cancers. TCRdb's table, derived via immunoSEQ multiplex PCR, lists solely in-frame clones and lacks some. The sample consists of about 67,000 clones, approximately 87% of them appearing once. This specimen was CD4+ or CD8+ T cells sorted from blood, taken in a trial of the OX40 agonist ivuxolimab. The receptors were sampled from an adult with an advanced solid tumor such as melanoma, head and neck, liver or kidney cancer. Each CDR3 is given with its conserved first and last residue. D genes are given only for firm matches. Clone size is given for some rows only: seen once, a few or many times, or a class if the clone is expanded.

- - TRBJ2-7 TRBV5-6 TGTGCCAGCAGCCAATTTTACGAGCAGTACTTC CASSQFYEQYF
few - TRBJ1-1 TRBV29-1 TGCAGCGTTGAAGGGCGTAGACCGTTGAACACTGAAGCTTTCTTT CSVEGRRPLNTEAFF
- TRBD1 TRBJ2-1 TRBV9 TGTGCCAGCAGCGTAGGGTCAGGGTGGACAGGAGCCTACAATGAGCAGTTCTTC CASSVGSGWTGAYNEQFF
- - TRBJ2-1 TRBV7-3 TGTGCCAGCAGCTTAGGAGGCGGAACCTACAATGAGCAGTTCTTC CASSLGGGTYNEQFF
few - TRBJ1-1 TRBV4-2 TGTGCCAGCAGCCAAGCCCTTCGGGCATCCACTGAAGCTTTCTTT CASSQALRASTEAFF
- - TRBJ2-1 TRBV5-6 TGTGCCAGCAGCTTGATCAATGAGCAGTTCTTC CASSLINEQFF
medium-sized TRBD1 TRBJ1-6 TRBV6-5 TGTGCCAGCAGACAGGGGGGGAATAATTCACCCCTCCACTTT CASRQGGNNSPLHF
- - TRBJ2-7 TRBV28 TGTGCCAGCAGGGTCAACTCCTACGAGCAGTACTTC CASRVNSYEQYF
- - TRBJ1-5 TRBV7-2 TGTGCCAGCAGCTGGGGTCCTAGCAATCAGCCCCAGCATTTT CASSWGPSNQPQHF
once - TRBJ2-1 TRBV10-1 TGCGCCAGCAGTGAGTCGGGATCCCTGGGGCAGTTCTTC CASSESGSLGQFF
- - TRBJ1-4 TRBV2 TGTGCCAGCAGTGTGAACAGAGGGGGTGAAAAACTGTTTTTT CASSVNRGGEKLFF
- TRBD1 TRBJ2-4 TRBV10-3 TGTGCCATCAGCCCGGGACAGGGACGATACATTCAGTACTTC CAISPGQGRYIQYF
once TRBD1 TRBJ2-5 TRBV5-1 TGCGCCAGCAGAAGACAGGGGGCAGGGGAGACCCAGTACTTC CASRRQGAGETQYF
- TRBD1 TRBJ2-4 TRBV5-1 TGCGCCAGCAGCGTGACAGGGCAGGACATTCAGTACTTC CASSVTGQDIQYF
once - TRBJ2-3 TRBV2 TGTGCCAGCAGTGAAGCACTAGTCACAGATACGCAGTATTTT CASSEALVTDTQYF
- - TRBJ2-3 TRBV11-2 TGTGCCAGCAGCGAAAGGGTACTTAGCACAGATACGCAGTATTTT CASSERVLSTDTQYF
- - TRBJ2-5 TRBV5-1 TGCGCCAGCAGCTTAGAGGGGGAGACCCAGTACTTC CASSLEGETQYF
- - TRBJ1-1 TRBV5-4 TGTGCCAGCGGTCGGGGAGTTCAGAACACTGAAGCTTTCTTT CASGRGVQNTEAFF
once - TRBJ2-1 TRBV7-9 TGTGCCAGCAGCTTAGGGGGGGACTTGGATGAGCAGTTCTTC CASSLGGDLDEQFF
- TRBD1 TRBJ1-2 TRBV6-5 TGTGCCAGCAGTAGGGGTGCGGGACAGGCTTATGGCTACACCTTC CASSRGAGQAYGYTF
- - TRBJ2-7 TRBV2 TGTGCCAGCTGCCCGCCTCCTGGTGGATCCCCGGTCGGGCAGTACTTC CASCPPPGGSPVGQYF
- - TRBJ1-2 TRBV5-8 TGTGCCAGCAGCGAGGACACGTATGGCTACACCTTC CASSEDTYGYTF
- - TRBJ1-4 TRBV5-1 TGCGCCAGCAGCCAGGTCATAGGGGGGAGTAATGAAAAACTGTTTTTT CASSQVIGGSNEKLFF
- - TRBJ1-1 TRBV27 TGTGCCAGCAGTTTTAGTCTGGTAGGGTTGAGCACTGAAGCTTTCTTT CASSFSLVGLSTEAFF
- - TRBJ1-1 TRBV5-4 TGTGCCTATGGGGGGGTTCCGATGAACACTGAAGCTTTCTTT CAYGGVPMNTEAFF
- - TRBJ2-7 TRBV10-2 TGCGCCAGCAGTGCCTCATTCCACGAGCAGTACTTC CASSASFHEQYF
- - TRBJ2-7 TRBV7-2 TGTGCCAGCAGCTTACCACTCCTGACCGCCTACGAGCAGTACTTC CASSLPLLTAYEQYF
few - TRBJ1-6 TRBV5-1 TGCGCCAGCAGTACCTTTGGGTCGGATTCACCCCTCCACTTT CASSTFGSDSPLHF
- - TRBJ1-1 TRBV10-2 TGCGCCAGCAGTGAGTCGTTTAGGGGTGAAGCTTTCTTT CASSESFRGEAFF
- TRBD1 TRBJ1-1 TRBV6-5 TGTGCCAGCAGCCAGGGGGCTGAAGCTTTCTTT CASSQGAEAFF
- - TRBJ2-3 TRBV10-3 TGTGCCATCAGTGACACGAAGACGAACACGGGTACGCAGTATTTT CAISDTKTNTGTQYF
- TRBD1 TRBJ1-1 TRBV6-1 TGTGCCAGCAGTTTGACAGGGCGCATTACTGAAGCTTTCTTT CASSLTGRITEAFF
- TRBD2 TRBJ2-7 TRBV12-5 TGTGCTAGTGGTTTCAATCGTAACTCCCAACTAGCGGGGGACGAGCAGTACTTC CASGFNRNSQLAGDEQYF
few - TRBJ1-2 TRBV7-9 TGTGCCAGCAGCCGGGACATGGGCTATGGCTACACCTTC CASSRDMGYGYTF
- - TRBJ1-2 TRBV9 TGTGCCAGCAGCGCCCGGGATGGCTACACCTTC CASSARDGYTF
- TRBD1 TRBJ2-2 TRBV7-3 TGTGCCAGCAGCCCAGGGGGACAGGGTAACACCGGGGAGCTGTTTTTT CASSPGGQGNTGELFF
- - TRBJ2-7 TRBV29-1 TGCAGCCCCCGCAGGCACACCTACGAGCAGTACTTC CSPRRHTYEQYF
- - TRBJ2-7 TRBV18 TGTGCCAGCTCACCACCGGCAGGAACCTACGAGCAGTACTTC CASSPPAGTYEQYF
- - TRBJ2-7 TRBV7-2 TGTGCCAGCACCCCCCCGATGGTCTACGAGCAGTACTTC CASTPPMVYEQYF
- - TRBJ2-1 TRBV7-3 TGTGCCAGCAGCTTACAGGCCGGGACGGGTAATGAGCAGTTCTTC CASSLQAGTGNEQFF
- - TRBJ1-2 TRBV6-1 TGTGCCAGCAGTGAGGAGCGGGTCTCTGGCTACACCTTC CASSEERVSGYTF
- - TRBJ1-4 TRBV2 TGTGCCAGCAGAAAGGAAGGGTCAGGACCTAATGAAAAACTGTTTTTT CASRKEGSGPNEKLFF
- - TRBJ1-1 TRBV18 TGTGCCAGCTCACCCTCTCCGAACACTGAAGCTTTCTTT CASSPSPNTEAFF
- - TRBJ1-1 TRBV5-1 TGCGCCAGCAGCTGGTCCCGGACAACCAGCGGTGAAGCTTTCTTT CASSWSRTTSGEAFF
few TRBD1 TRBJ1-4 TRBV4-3 TGCGCCAGCAGCCAAGGGTCTAATGACAGGGGGAGGGAAAAACTGTTTTTT CASSQGSNDRGREKLFF
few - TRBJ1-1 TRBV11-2 TGTGCCAGCAGCCAACTAAGCACTGAAGCTTTCTTT CASSQLSTEAFF